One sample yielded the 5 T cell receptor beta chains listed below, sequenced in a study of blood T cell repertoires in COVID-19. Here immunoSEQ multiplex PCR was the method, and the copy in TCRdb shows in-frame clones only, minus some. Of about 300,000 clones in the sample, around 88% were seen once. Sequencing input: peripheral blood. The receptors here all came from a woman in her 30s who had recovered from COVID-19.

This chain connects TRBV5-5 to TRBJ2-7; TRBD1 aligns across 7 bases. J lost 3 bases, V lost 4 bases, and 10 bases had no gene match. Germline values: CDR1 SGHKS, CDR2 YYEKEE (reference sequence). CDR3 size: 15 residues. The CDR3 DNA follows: TGTGCCAGCAGCCGGTCCCAAACAGGGGTCTACGAGCAGTACTTC. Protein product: CASSRSQTGVYEQYF. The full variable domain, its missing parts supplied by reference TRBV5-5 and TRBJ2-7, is DAGVTQSPTHLIKTRGQQVTLRCSPISGHKSVSWYQQVLGQGPQFIFQYYEKEERGRGNFPDRFSARQFPNYSSELNVNALLLGDSALYLCASSRSQTGVYEQYFGPGTRLTVT.

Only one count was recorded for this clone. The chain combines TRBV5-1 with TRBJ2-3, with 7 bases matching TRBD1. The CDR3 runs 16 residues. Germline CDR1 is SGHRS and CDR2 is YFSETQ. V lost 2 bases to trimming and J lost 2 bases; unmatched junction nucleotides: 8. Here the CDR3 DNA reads TGCGCCAGCAGCTTAGGCAGGGGGTGGATCACAGATACGCAGTATTTT. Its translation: CASSLGRGWITDTQYF.

CDR3 sequence (DNA): TGTGCCAGCAGCGGGGCCGGGACAGGAACCGAGCAGTACTTC. Residues: CASSGAGTGTEQYF. The gene calls are TRBV9 and TRBJ2-7, with 8 positions matching TRBD1. The CDR3 consists of 14 residues. CDR1 and CDR2 from the germline V gene are SGDLS and YYNGEE. Losses at the gene ends were 3 bases for V and 6 bases for J; bases not matched to a gene: 8.

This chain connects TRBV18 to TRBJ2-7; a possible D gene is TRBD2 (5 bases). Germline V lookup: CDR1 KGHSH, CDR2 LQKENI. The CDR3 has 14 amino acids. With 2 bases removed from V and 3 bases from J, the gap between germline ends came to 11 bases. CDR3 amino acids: CASSPVARDYEQYF. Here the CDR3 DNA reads TGTGCCAGCTCACCAGTTGCTCGGGACTACGAGCAGTACTTC.

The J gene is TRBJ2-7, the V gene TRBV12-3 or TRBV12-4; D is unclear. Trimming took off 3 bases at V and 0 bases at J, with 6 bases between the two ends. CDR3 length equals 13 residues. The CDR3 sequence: CASSFSSSYEQYF. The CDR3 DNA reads TGTGCCAGCAGTTTTTCCAGCTCCTACGAGCAGTACTTC.